This is a list of T cell receptor beta chains from one sample in a study of regulatory T cells in long-lasting Graves disease. In TCRdb, the multiplex PCR reads were re-called with MiXCR into one record per CDR3 protein. The sample holds 250,000 or so distinct CDR3 sequences, just over 20% seen once. The starting material was peripheral blood mononuclear cells (PBMCs), obtained at new diagnosis, from a patient treated with antithyroid drugs. All receptors come from a female donor with Graves disease. Both conserved end residues are part of each CDR3. D genes are given only for firm matches. Only some rows state a clone size, as once, few, many or a class for expanded clones.

TRBV10-3 | NA | many | CAISDKDQPQHF
TRBV4-2 | NA | NA | CASSQDRVERGNTIYF
TRBV20-1 | NA | many | CSADLARTQYF
TRBV27 | NA | few | CASTPAGLSGWGEQFF
TRBV6-2/TRBV6-3 | TRBD1 | many | CASSLGQGIKYF
TRBV7-9 | NA | many | CASLRSGANYEQYF
TRBV7-3 | TRBD2 | many | CASSLVGLAGGLGNEQFF
TRBV3-1 | NA | many | CASSQEGGGFYNEQFF
TRBV5-4 | NA | few | CASSFTGPETQYF
TRBV4-1 | TRBD1 | NA | CASSRRTGGSNEQYF
TRBV29-1 | TRBD1 | many | CSVKRDRGSYEQYF
TRBV12-3/TRBV12-4 | NA | NA | CASSSEKGSEKLFF
TRBV20-1 | TRBD2 | many | CSAPWGGQLAGELFF
TRBV6-1 | NA | few | CATTQPRGLGTDTQYF
TRBV29-1 | TRBD1 | many | CSVLSATGVSYNEQFF
TRBV12-3/TRBV12-4 | TRBD2 | NA | CASGLLAGAGETQYF
TRBV7-3 | NA | many | CASSIGNTEAFF
TRBV4-3 | TRBD1 | NA | CASSQGPTGGLGTEAFF
TRBV20-1 | TRBD2 | NA | CSASDRSGRANEQFF
TRBV7-8 | NA | many | CASSRVLPYTEAFF
TRBV18 | TRBD1 | few | CASSPLLFAGTASNEQFF
TRBV5-1 | NA | many | CASSLGVGDNEQFF
TRBV6-1 | TRBD1 | few | CASSPREQGSGYTF
TRBV9 | TRBD2 | NA | CASSPQGLAGHEQYF
TRBV2 | NA | many | CASSENLGTTHQPQHF
TRBV2 | NA | NA | CASSHGRDSTDTQYF
TRBV12-5 | NA | NA | CASGPSSGAAWNLAEAFF
TRBV15 | NA | many | CATSTSPTQSSEQYF
TRBV6-2/TRBV6-3 | NA | NA | CASNKNGQLYSTDTQYF
TRBV7-3 | NA | NA | CASSLKVGETQYF